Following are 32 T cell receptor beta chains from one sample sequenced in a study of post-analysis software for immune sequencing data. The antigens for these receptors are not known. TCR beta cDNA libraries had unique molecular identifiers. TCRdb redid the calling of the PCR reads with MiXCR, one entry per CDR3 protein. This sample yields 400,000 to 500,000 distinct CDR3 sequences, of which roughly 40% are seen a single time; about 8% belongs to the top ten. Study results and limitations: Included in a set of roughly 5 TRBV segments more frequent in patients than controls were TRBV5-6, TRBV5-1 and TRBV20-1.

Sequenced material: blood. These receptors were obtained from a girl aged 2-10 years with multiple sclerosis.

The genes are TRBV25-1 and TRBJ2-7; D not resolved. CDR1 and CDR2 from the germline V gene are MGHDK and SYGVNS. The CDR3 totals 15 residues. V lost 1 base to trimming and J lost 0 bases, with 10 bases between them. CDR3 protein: CASSESGISSYEQYF. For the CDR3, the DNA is TGTGCCAGCAGTGAATCTGGCATTAGCTCCTACGAGCAGTACTTC.

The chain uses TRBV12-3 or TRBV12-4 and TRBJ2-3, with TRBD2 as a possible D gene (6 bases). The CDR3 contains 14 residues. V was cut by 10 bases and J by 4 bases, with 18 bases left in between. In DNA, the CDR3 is TGTGCCACGCGGGACGCACCCGGTCCAGATACGCAGTATTTT. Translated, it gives CATRDAPGPDTQYF.

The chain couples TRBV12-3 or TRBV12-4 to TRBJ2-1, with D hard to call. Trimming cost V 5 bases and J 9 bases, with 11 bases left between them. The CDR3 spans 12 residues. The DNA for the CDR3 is TGTGCCAGCAGTGTAGACTGGGGTGAGCAGTTCTTC. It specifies CASSVDWGEQFF.

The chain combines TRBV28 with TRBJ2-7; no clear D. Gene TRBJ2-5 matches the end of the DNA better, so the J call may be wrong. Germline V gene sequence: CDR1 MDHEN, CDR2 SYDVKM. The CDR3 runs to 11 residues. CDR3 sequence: CASAVLETQYF. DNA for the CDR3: TGTGCCAGCGCCGTTCTGGAGACCCAGTACTTC.

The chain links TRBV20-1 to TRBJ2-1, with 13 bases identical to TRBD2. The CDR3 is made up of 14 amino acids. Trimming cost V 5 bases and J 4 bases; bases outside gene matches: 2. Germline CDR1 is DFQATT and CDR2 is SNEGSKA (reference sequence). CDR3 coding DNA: TGCAGTGCTGGGGGACTAGCGGGATACAATGAGCAGTTCTTC. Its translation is CSAGGLAGYNEQFF.

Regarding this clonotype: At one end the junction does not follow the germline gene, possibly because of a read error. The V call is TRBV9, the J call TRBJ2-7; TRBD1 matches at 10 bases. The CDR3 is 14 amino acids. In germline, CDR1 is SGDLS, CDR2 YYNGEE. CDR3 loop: CASSVGQGFYGQYF. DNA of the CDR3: TGTGCCAGCAGCGTGGGACAGGGGTTCTACGGGCAGTACTTC.

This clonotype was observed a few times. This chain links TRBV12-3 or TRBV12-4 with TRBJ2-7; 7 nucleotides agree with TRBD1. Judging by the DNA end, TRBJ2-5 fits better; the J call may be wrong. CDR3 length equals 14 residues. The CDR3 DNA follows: TGTGCCAGCAGTTTCACGGACAGGTTAGAGACCCAGTACTTC. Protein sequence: CASSFTDRLETQYF.

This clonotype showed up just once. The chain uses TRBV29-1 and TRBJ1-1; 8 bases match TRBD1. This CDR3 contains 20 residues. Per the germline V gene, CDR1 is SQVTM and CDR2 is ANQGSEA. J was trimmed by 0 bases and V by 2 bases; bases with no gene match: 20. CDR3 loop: CSVERLRIDRGKVMNTEAFF. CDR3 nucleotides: TGCAGCGTTGAACGCCTCAGGATTGACAGGGGTAAAGTCATGAACACTGAAGCTTTCTTT.

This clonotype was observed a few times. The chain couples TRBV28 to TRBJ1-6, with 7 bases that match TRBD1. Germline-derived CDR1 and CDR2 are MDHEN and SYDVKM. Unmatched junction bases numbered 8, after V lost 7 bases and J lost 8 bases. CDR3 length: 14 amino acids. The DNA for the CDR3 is TGTGCCAGCACCGTGGGACAGCGATATTCACCCCTCCACTTT. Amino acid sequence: CASTVGQRYSPLHF. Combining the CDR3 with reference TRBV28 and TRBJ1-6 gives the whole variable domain DVKVTQSSRYLVKRTGEKVFLECVQDMDHENMFWYRQDPGLGLRLIYFSYDVKMKEKGDIPEGYSVSREKKERFSLILESASTNQTSMYLCASTVGQRYSPLHFGNGTRLTVT.

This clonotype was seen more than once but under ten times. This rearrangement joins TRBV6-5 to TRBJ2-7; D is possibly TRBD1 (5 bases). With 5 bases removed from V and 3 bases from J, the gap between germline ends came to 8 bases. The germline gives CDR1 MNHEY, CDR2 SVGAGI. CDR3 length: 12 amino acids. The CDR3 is CASSDSVYEQYF. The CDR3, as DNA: TGTGCCAGCAGTGACAGTGTCTACGAGCAGTACTTC.

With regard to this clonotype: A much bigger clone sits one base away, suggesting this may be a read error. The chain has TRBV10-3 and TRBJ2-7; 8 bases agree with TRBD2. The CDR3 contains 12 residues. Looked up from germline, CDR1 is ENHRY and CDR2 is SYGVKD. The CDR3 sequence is CGTDSGAYEQYF. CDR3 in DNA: TGTGGCACAGATAGCGGGGCCTACGAGCAGTACTTC.

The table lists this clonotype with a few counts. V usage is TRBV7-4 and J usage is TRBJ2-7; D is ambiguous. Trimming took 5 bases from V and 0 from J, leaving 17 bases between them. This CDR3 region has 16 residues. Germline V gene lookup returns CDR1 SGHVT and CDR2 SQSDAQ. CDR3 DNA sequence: TGTGCCAGCAGCCCCGAGGCCCGATCCCCCTCCTACGAGCAGTACTTC. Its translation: CASSPEARSPSYEQYF.

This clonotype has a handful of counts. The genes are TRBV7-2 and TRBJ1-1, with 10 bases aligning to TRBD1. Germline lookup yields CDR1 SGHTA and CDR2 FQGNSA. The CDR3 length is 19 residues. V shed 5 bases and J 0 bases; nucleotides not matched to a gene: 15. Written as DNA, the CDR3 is TGTGCCAGCAGCCCGAGACTTTTGGGACAGGGGTGGATGAACACTGAAGCTTTCTTT. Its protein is CASSPRLLGQGWMNTEAFF. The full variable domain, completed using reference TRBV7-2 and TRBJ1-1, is GAGVSQSPSNKVTEKGKDVELRCDPISGHTALYWYRQSLGQGLEFLIYFQGNSAPDKSGLPSDRFSAERTGGSVSTLTIQRTQQEDSAVYLCASSPRLLGQGWMNTEAFFGQGTRLTVV.

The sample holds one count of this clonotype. As DNA, the CDR3 is TGTGCCAGCAGCCAAGCTTTCGGGGGGACGAACACCGGGGAGCTGTTTTTT. It specifies CASSQAFGGTNTGELFF. The V and J genes are TRBV3-1 and TRBJ2-2, with TRBD2 matching over 7 bases. This CDR3 contains 17 residues. CDR1 is LGHDT and CDR2 is YNNKEL in the germline V gene (reference sequence). The junction had 5 bases not matched to a gene; V was cut back by 1 base and J by 0 bases. Full variable domain (rest looked up from reference TRBV3-1 and TRBJ2-2): DTAVSQTPKYLVTQMGNDKSIKCEQNLGHDTMYWYKQDSKKFLKIMFSYNNKELIINETVPNRFSPKSPDKAHLNLHINSLELGDSAVYFCASSQAFGGTNTGELFFGEGSRLTVL.

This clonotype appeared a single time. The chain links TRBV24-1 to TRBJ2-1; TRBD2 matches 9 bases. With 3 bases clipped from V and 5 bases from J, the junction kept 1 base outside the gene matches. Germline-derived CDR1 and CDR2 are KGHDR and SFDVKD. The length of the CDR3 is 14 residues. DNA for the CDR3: TGTGCCACCAGTGATAGACTAGCGGACAATGAGCAGTTCTTC. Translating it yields CATSDRLADNEQFF.

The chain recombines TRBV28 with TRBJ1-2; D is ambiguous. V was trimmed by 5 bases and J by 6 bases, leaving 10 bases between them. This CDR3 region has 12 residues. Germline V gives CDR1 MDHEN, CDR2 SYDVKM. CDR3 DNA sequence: TGTGCCAGCAGTGCTCATGGGAATGGCTACACCTTC. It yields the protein CASSAHGNGYTF.

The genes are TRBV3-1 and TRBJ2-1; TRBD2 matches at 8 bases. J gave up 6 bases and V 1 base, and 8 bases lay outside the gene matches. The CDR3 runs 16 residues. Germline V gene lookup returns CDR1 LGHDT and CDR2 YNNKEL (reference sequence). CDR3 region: CASSQAGTSSANEQFF. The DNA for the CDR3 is TGTGCCAGCAGCCAAGCCGGGACTAGTTCCGCCAATGAGCAGTTCTTC.

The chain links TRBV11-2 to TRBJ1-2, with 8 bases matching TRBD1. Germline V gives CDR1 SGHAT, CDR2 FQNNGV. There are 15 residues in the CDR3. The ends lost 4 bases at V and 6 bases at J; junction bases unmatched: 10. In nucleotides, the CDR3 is TGTGCCAGCAGCTCTCAAACCCAGGGGGCACATGGCTACACCTTC. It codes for CASSSQTQGAHGYTF.

In nucleotides, the CDR3 is TGTGCCAGCAGTTTTTTAGGGGGTGCGGGAGATGAGCAGTTCTTC. Amino acids: CASSFLGGAGDEQFF. The J gene is TRBJ2-1, the V gene TRBV27; the D gene is possibly TRBD2 (7 bases). With 3 bases removed from V and 8 bases from J, the gap between germline ends came to 17 bases. Per the germline V gene, CDR1 is MNHEY and CDR2 is SMNVEV (reference sequence). This CDR3 region has 15 residues.

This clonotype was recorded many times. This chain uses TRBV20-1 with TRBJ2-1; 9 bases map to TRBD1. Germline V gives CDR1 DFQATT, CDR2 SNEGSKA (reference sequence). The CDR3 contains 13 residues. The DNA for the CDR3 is TGCAGCGCTCCGGGACAGGGCTACAATGAGCAGTTCTTC. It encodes CSAPGQGYNEQFF.

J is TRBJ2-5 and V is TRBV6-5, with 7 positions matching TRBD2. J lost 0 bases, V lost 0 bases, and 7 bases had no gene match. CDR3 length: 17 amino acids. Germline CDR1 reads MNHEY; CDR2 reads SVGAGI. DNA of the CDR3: TGTGCCAGCAGTTACTCTTCGGGGGGAGGGTACCAAGAGACCCAGTACTTC. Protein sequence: CASSYSSGGGYQETQYF.

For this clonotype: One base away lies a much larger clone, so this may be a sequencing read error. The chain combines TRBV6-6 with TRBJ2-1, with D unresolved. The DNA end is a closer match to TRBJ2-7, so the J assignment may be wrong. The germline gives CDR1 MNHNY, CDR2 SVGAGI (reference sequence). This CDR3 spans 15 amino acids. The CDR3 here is CASSYSQLLYNEQYF. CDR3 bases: TGTGCCAGCAGTTACTCTCAGTTACTCTACAATGAGCAGTACTTC.

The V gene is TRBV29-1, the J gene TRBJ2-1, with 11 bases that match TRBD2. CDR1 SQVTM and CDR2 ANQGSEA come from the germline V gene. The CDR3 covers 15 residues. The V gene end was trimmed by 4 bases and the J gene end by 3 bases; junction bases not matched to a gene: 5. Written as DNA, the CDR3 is TGCAGCGTTGTTGGGACTAGCGGCTACTACAATGAGCAGTTCTTC. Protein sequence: CSVVGTSGYYNEQFF.

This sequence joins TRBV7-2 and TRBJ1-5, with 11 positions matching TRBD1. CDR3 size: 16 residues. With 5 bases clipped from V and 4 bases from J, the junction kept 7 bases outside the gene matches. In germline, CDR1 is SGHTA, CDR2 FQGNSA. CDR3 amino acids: CASSGSDRGQNQPQHF. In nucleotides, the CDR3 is TGTGCCAGCAGCGGCTCGGACAGGGGGCAGAATCAGCCCCAGCATTTT.

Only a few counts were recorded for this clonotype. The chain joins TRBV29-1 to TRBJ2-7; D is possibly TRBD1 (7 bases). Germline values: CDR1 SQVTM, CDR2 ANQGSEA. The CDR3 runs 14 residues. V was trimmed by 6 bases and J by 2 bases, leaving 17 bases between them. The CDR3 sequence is CSVAGQTHPYEQYF. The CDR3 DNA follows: TGCAGCGTGGCGGGACAGACCCACCCCTACGAGCAGTACTTC.

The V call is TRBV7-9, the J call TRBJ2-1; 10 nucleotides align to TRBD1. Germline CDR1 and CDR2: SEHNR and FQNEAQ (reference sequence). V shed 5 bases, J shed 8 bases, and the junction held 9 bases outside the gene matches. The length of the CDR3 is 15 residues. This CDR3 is CASSLAGTGADEQFF. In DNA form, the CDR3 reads TGTGCCAGCAGCCTGGCCGGGACAGGGGCTGATGAGCAGTTCTTC.

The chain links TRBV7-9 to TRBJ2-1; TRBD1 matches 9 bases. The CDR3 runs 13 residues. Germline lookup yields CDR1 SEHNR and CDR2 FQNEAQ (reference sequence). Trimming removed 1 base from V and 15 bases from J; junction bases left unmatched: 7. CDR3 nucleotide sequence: TGTGCCAGCAGCTTAGGGGACAGGGCTTCTAGGTTCTTC. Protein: CASSLGDRASRFF.

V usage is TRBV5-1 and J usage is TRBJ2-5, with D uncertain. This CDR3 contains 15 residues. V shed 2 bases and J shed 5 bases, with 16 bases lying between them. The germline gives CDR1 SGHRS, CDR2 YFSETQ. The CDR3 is CASSFGVIQIETQYF. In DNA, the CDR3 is TGCGCCAGCAGCTTTGGGGTTATACAGATCGAGACCCAGTACTTC.

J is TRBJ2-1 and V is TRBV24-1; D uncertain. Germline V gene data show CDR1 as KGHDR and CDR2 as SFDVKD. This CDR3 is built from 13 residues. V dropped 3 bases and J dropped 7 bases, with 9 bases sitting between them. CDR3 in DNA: TGTGCCACCAGTGATCTTCAAAGAAATGAGCAGTTCTTC. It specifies CATSDLQRNEQFF.

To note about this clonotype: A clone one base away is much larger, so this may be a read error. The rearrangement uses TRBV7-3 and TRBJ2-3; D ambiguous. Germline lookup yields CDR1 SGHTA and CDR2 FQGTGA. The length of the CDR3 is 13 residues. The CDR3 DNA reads TGTGTCAGCAGCCCCGCCCGGTCAGATACGCAGTATTTT. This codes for CVSSPARSDTQYF. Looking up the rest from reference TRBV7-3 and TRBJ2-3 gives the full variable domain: GAGVSQTPSNKVTEKGKYVELRCDPISGHTALYWYRQSLGQGPEFLIYFQGTGAADDSGLPNDRFFAVRPEGSVSTLKIQRTERGDSAVYLCVSSPARSDTQYFGPGTRLTVL.

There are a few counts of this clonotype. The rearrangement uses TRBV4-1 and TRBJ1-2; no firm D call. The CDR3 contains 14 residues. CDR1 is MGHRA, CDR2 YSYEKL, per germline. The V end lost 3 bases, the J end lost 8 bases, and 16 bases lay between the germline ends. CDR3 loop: CASSHLWTSAGYTF. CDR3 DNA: TGCGCCAGCAGCCATCTTTGGACTTCGGCCGGCTACACCTTC.

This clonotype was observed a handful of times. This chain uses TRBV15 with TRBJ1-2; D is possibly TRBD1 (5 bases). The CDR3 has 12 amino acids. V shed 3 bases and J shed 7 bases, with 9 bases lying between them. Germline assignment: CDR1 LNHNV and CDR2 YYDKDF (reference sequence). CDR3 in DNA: TGTGCCACCAGCAGCCTCAGGGTTGGCTACACCTTC. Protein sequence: CATSSLRVGYTF.